This TCR beta chain was observed in a study of shared clonotypes between healthy human individuals. The overall study: Those who served as donors were a couple of women and a few men between the ages of 18 and 49. General observations from the study: Read depth was anticipated to influence clonotype sharing among donors.

Every donor, a Caucasian adult, lived in Nashville, Tennessee. The quantity of DNA used in unsorted PBMC replicate PCRs was 250 to 350 ng, corresponding to tens of thousands of T cell genomes. Here immunoSEQ multiplex PCR was the method, and the copy in TCRdb shows in-frame clones only, minus some. The sample has roughly 500,000 clones; approximately 81% are singletons. This clone appeared a single time. Its antigen is still unknown. The CDR3 totals 12 residues. V lost 5 bases and J 6 bases, leaving 11 bases between the germline ends. Germline values: CDR1 GTSNPN, CDR2 SVGIG (reference sequence). The source material was PBMCs. The rearrangement joins TRBV30 to TRBJ2-1, with TRBD1 as a possible D gene (5 bases). The clonotype was recovered from a woman in her thirties or forties in good health. Some clones in this sample may be carry-over from other donors' samples. CDR3 sequence: CAWGIGANEQFF. The CDR3 DNA sequence: TGTGCCTGGGGGATAGGGGCCAATGAGCAGTTCTTC.